These 24 T cell receptor beta chains share one sample of origin, sequenced in a study of regulatory T cells in long-lasting Graves disease. Researchers made TCR beta libraries by using iRepertoire HTBI primers and running Arm-PCR on CDR3 regions. TCRdb re-called the multiplex PCR reads with MiXCR, one entry per CDR3 protein. The sample yields 200,000 to 250,000 distinct CDR3 sequences, roughly a fifth seen once. The sample's time point: newly diagnosed GD, antithyroid drugs for less than 3 months. The TCR library was made from RNA extracted from PBMCs. The sample also formed part of further work on T cells in Graves' hyperthyroidism and ophthalmopathy.

The starting material was peripheral blood mononuclear cells (PBMCs), obtained at new diagnosis, from a patient treated with antithyroid drugs. The receptor set was obtained from a woman in her 30s with Graves disease.

This chain links TRBV19 with TRBJ1-2; 8 positions agree with TRBD1. This CDR3 has 15 amino acids. Unmatched junction bases numbered 11, after V lost 7 bases and J lost 4 bases. From germline, CDR1 is LNHDA and CDR2 SQIVND (reference sequence). The CDR3 DNA reads as TGTGCCAGTAAGAAAGGGGCAGGGGGCGTCTATGGCTACACCTTC. As protein: CASKKGAGGVYGYTF.

This clonotype was seen many times. The CDR3 nucleotides read TGTGCCAGCAGCTCTACAGGGGGCCTTGAGACCCAGTACTTC. It specifies CASSSTGGLETQYF. The J gene is TRBJ2-5, the V gene TRBV3-1; 9 positions match TRBD1. Germline CDR1 and CDR2: LGHDT and YNNKEL (reference sequence). This CDR3 is 14 amino acids long. V dropped 5 bases and J dropped 5; count of bases not matched to a gene: 6.

Ten or more counts support this clonotype. This chain joins TRBV6-4 and TRBJ2-5; 9 bases map to TRBD1. In germline, CDR1 is MRHNA, CDR2 SNTAGT. V lost 6 bases and J lost 5; bases outside the gene matches: 19. CDR3 length equals 18 residues. CDR3 protein: CASRDKGQGNLDGETQYF. The CDR3 coding sequence is TGTGCCAGCAGGGATAAGGGACAGGGCAACCTCGATGGGGAGACCCAGTACTTC.

In its sample, this clonotype was seen many times. The gene calls are TRBV9 and TRBJ2-5, with TRBD2 matching 12 bases. This CDR3 contains 17 residues. The V gene end was trimmed by 4 bases and the J gene end by 4 bases; junction bases not matched to a gene: 11. Germline V CDR1 and CDR2: SGDLS, YYNGEE. CDR3 sequence reads: CASSPGASGGAVETQYF. CDR3 coding DNA: TGTGCCAGCAGCCCCGGGGCTAGCGGGGGGGCAGTAGAGACCCAGTACTTC.

This clonotype was seen at least ten times. V and J are TRBV19 and TRBJ2-7; D possibly uses TRBD1 or TRBD2 (5 bases each). CDR3 length equals 14 residues. Trimming pared 3 bases from V and 4 bases from J, leaving 13 bases between. CDR1 is LNHDA, CDR2 SQIVND, per germline (reference sequence). The CDR3 DNA reads as TGTGCCAGTAGTATCCCAGGGTGGGAGTACGAGCAGTACTTC. It specifies CASSIPGWEYEQYF.

This clonotype was seen repeatedly, ten times or more. V gene TRBV20-1 combines with J gene TRBJ1-6; 9 positions match TRBD1. After removal of 3 bases from V and 7 bases from J, the junction contained 7 bases not matched to a gene. CDR3 length: 15 amino acids. Germline CDR1 DFQATT, CDR2 SNEGSKA (reference sequence). The CDR3 is CSARGSGTGNSPLHF. CDR3 DNA sequence: TGCAGTGCTAGGGGGTCCGGGACAGGGAATTCACCCCTCCACTTT.

This clonotype was detected only once. This chain uses TRBV28 with TRBJ2-5, with 7 bases matching TRBD1. The CDR3 covers 18 residues. Germline CDR1 MDHEN, CDR2 SYDVKM. V shed 3 bases, J shed 0 bases, and the junction held 13 bases outside the gene matches. The DNA of the CDR3 is TGTGCCAGCAGTTTTCGGCAACAGGGGATGGCGTACCAAGAGACCCAGTACTTC. Its protein is CASSFRQQGMAYQETQYF. The full variable domain, in which reference TRBV28 and TRBJ2-5 provide the parts outside the CDR3, is DVKVTQSSRYLVKRTGEKVFLECVQDMDHENMFWYRQDPGLGLRLIYFSYDVKMKEKGDIPEGYSVSREKKERFSLILESASTNQTSMYLCASSFRQQGMAYQETQYFGPGTRLLVL.

This clonotype was recorded at least ten times. This sequence joins TRBV5-8 and TRBJ1-1; 8 bases fit TRBD1. Trimming cost V 4 bases and J 1 base; bases outside gene matches: 9. The CDR3 has 16 residues. Per the germline V gene, CDR1 is SGHTS and CDR2 is YDEGEE. CDR3 coding DNA: TGTGCCAGCAGCCCCGGGACAGGACTAAGGAACACTGAAGCTTTCTTT. This gives the protein CASSPGTGLRNTEAFF.

The chain couples TRBV29-1 to TRBJ1-1; 7 nucleotides line up with TRBD1. Germline CDR1 is SQVTM and CDR2 is ANQGSEA. The length of the CDR3 is 13 residues. J lost 1 base, V lost 6 bases, and 5 bases had no gene match. The CDR3 spells CSVFRTGNTEAFF. Here the CDR3 DNA reads TGCAGCGTCTTTAGGACAGGGAACACTGAAGCTTTCTTT.

This clonotype showed up many times. The V call is TRBV5-1, the J call TRBJ2-6; 7 bases agree with TRBD1. V trimming: 5 bases; J trimming: 2 bases; junction bases outside the gene matches: 10. This CDR3 has 17 residues. The germline V gene encodes CDR1 SGHRS and CDR2 YFSETQ. CDR3 DNA sequence: TGCGCCAGCAGGGCTACCGACCAGGGGGCTGGGGCCAACGTCCTGACTTTC. Amino acids: CASRATDQGAGANVLTF.

In its sample, this clonotype was seen many times. V is TRBV18 and J is TRBJ1-2, with TRBD1 identical over 7 bases. J gave up 2 bases and V 1 base, and 4 bases lay outside the gene matches. The CDR3 consists of 15 residues. Germline CDR1 is KGHSH and CDR2 is LQKENI. CDR3 protein: CASSPLDRENYGYTF. The CDR3 bases are TGTGCCAGCTCACCACTAGACAGGGAAAACTATGGCTACACCTTC.

This clonotype has ten or more counts. The V gene is TRBV12-3 or TRBV12-4, the J gene TRBJ2-3; 8 nucleotides agree with TRBD2. With V trimmed by 6 bases and J by 6 bases, 11 bases remained unmatched. The CDR3 has 15 residues. The CDR3: CASSPGTRLRDTQYF. For the CDR3, the DNA is TGTGCCAGCAGCCCCGGGACTAGACTTCGGGATACGCAGTATTTT.

This clonotype was counted between two and nine times. The V call is TRBV7-9, the J call TRBJ1-3; no reliable D call. The CDR3 has 13 residues. V lost 6 bases, J lost 0 bases, and 6 bases lay in between. Germline V gene data show CDR1 as SEHNR and CDR2 as FQNEAQ (reference sequence). The CDR3 loop reads CASRPSSGNTIYF. The CDR3 DNA follows: TGTGCCAGCAGACCCAGCTCTGGAAACACCATATATTTT.

This clonotype appeared many times. The chain combines TRBV9 with TRBJ2-7, with D perhaps matching TRBD2 (5 bases). The V gene lost 3 bases and the J gene lost 4 bases, with 17 bases spanning the gap. The CDR3 has 15 residues. Germline V gene sequence: CDR1 SGDLS, CDR2 YYNGEE. The CDR3: CASSGGLAATYEQYF. The CDR3 bases are TGTGCCAGCAGCGGAGGACTGGCGGCTACGTACGAGCAGTACTTC.

The chain recombines TRBV27 with TRBJ2-5; D may be TRBD1 or TRBD2 (5 bases each). The germline V gene has CDR1 MNHEY and CDR2 SMNVEV (reference sequence). V shed 5 bases and J shed 5 bases, with 21 bases lying between them. The CDR3 consists of 16 residues. The CDR3 is CASSPTGGTWKETQYF. The CDR3 DNA reads TGTGCCAGCAGTCCAACGGGTGGGACCTGGAAGGAGACCCAGTACTTC.

This clonotype was seen many times. The rearrangement uses TRBV5-1 and TRBJ1-3; TRBD1 matches 8 bases. The CDR3 is made up of 14 amino acids. From germline, CDR1 is SGHRS and CDR2 YFSETQ. V was clipped by 4 bases and J by 3 bases; unmatched bases: 3. CDR3: CASSQGQDGNTIYF. The CDR3 region has the DNA TGCGCCAGCAGCCAGGGACAGGATGGAAACACCATATATTTT.

The chain employs TRBV24-1 and TRBJ2-1, with a tentative D call TRBD1 (6 bases). Per the germline V gene, CDR1 is KGHDR and CDR2 is SFDVKD. The CDR3 covers 12 residues. V was trimmed by 4 bases and J by 10 bases, leaving 10 bases between them. The CDR3 sequence: CATSDYDREQFF. DNA for the CDR3: TGTGCCACCAGTGACTACGACAGGGAGCAGTTCTTC.

This clonotype was recorded at least ten times. The chain couples TRBV30 to TRBJ2-7, with D hard to call. Trimming took off 3 bases at V and 0 bases at J, with 9 bases between the two ends. The length of the CDR3 is 13 residues. CDR1 is GTSNPN and CDR2 is SVGIG in the germline V gene (reference sequence). DNA of the CDR3: TGTGCCTGGAGGGGCAGGAGCTCCTACGAGCAGTACTTC. This sequence encodes CAWRGRSSYEQYF.

This chain uses TRBV7-8 with TRBJ2-7; D perhaps matches TRBD1 (5 bases). This CDR3 has 14 residues. CDR1 SGHVS and CDR2 FQNEAQ come from the germline V gene. The ends were cut back, 5 bases at V and 1 base at J, with 12 bases in the middle. The CDR3 sequence: CASSRTPTSYEQYF. The CDR3 region has the DNA TGTGCCAGCAGCCGGACACCTACTTCCTACGAGCAGTACTTC.

Ten or more counts support this clonotype. V usage is TRBV12-3 or TRBV12-4 and J usage is TRBJ1-2, with no clear D. V lost 7 bases and J lost 2, with 20 bases in between. The length of the CDR3 is 16 residues. The CDR3 sequence: CASKRATGGLNYGYTF. CDR3 nucleotides: TGTGCCAGCAAAAGGGCAACTGGTGGTCTCAACTATGGCTACACCTTC.

This clonotype showed up many times. V is TRBV27 and J is TRBJ2-3; D gene unclear. V was clipped by 4 bases and J by 1 base, with 9 bases between them. The CDR3 has 14 amino acids. From germline, CDR1 is MNHEY and CDR2 SMNVEV (reference sequence). The CDR3: CASSSRTRTDTQYF. Written as DNA, the CDR3 is TGTGCCAGCAGTTCGCGGACCCGCACAGATACGCAGTATTTT.

Regarding this clonotype: A far larger clone is one nucleotide away, so this likely arose from a read error. This CDR3 is CAISEAGQGSNQPQHF. DNA of the CDR3: TGTGCCATCAGTGAGGCGGGACAGGGTTCCAATCAGCCCCAGCATTTT. This rearrangement joins TRBV10-3 to TRBJ1-5, with 9 bases identical to TRBD1. Germline V CDR1 and CDR2: ENHRY, SYGVKD. The CDR3 contains 16 residues. Losses at the gene ends were 2 bases for V and 3 bases for J; bases not matched to a gene: 5.

In this sample, this clonotype turned up many times. The J gene is TRBJ2-1, the V gene TRBV11-3, with TRBD1 identical over 10 bases. The V and J ends lost 6 bases and 5 bases, in that order; junction bases with no gene match: 4. CDR3 length: 14 residues. CDR1 is SGHNT and CDR2 is YENEEA in the germline V gene. CDR3 residues: CASSWDRGNNEQFF. For the CDR3, the DNA is TGTGCCAGCAGTTGGGACAGGGGAAACAATGAGCAGTTCTTC.

This clonotype was counted only a few times. A read error may explain this, as a much larger clone is one base away. It is likely a read error, because the conserved phenylalanine at the end of the CDR3 is missing. V and J are TRBV6-1 and TRBJ2-1; D may correspond to TRBD1 or TRBD2 (5 bases each). Germline CDR1 is MNHNS and CDR2 is SASEGT. The CDR3 has 16 amino acids. V gave up 3 bases and J gave up 6 bases, with 18 bases separating them. CDR3: CASSDPGGAGVNEQFL. CDR3 in DNA: TGTGCCAGCAGTGACCCGGGTGGGGCGGGTGTCAATGAGCAGTTCCTC.